The source of this TCR beta chain is a study of T cells in localized non-small cell lung cancer. General study results and limits: Higher blood T cell density tracked longer overall survival. Tumor showed lower T cell clonality than uninvolved adjacent lung, where it was highest. Turning up in adjacent lung were a median roughly 59 of the top 100 tumor clones. Heterogeneity within the tumor remains possible, as just one region underwent sequencing.

Libraries were prepared by immunoSEQ multiplex PCR; TCRdb keeps only in-frame clonotypes and omits some of them. The sample shows tens of thousands of clones, about 80% of them seen only once. This clone was picked up one time. Its cognate antigen is unknown. Between the trimmed V and J ends, which lost 1 base and 8 bases, there was a span of 9 bases. The CDR3 length is 12 residues. The V gene's germline CDR1 is SGHDT and CDR2 YYEEEE. The rearrangement uses TRBV5-6 and TRBJ1-2; D call uncertain. This sample comprised PBMCs, obtained before any cancer treatment. This TCR was sampled from a man between 40 and 70 years old with stage II lung adenocarcinoma. The CDR3 nucleotides read TGTGCCAGCAGCTTGCCCCAAGGGGGCTACACCTTC. Protein sequence: CASSLPQGGYTF. Drawing the rest from reference TRBV5-6 and TRBJ1-2, the complete variable domain is DAGVTQSPTHLIKTRGQQVTLRCSPKSGHDTVSWYQQALGQGPQFIFQYYEEEERQRGNFPDRFSGHQFPNYSSELNVNALLLGDSALYLCASSLPQGGYTFGSGTRLTVV.